Shown below are 5 T cell receptor beta chains from a single sample sequenced in a study of OX40 agonist ivuxolimab in advanced cancers. Repertoires were generated with immunoSEQ multiplex PCR, while TCRdb's copy carries only in-frame clones and drops some. The sample records around 150,000 clones, 90% being singletons. The source material was CD4+ or CD8+ T cells sorted from blood, sampled in a trial of the OX40 agonist ivuxolimab. These receptors were obtained from an adult with an advanced solid tumor such as melanoma, head and neck, liver or kidney cancer.

This chain uses TRBV10-1 with TRBJ2-3; D possibly corresponds to TRBD2 (5 bases). The V gene's germline CDR1 is WNHNN and CDR2 SYGVQD (reference sequence). The CDR3 sequence is 15 residues long. Trimming removed 6 bases from V and 0 bases from J, with 13 bases in between. The CDR3 coding sequence is TGCGCCAGCAGGAGCGAGGGATCTAGCACAGATACGCAGTATTTT. Its protein product is CASRSEGSSTDTQYF.

V usage is TRBV7-3 and J usage is TRBJ2-1; no firm D call. The ends were cut back, 1 base at V and 6 bases at J, with 4 bases in the middle. This CDR3 region has 12 residues. Germline-derived CDR1 and CDR2 are SGHTA and FQGTGA. In DNA form, the CDR3 reads TGTGCCAGCAGCTTAAATTTCAATGAGCAGTTCTTC. Its translation is CASSLNFNEQFF.

The chain employs TRBV28 and TRBJ2-1; 10 positions agree with TRBD2. V lost 6 bases to trimming and J lost 10 bases; unmatched junction nucleotides: 12. Germline CDR1 MDHEN, CDR2 SYDVKM. This CDR3 has 15 amino acids. Here the CDR3 reads CASSSEAGGLREQFF. CDR3 DNA sequence: TGTGCCAGCAGCTCGGAAGCGGGAGGGTTACGCGAGCAGTTCTTC.

The genes are TRBV10-3 and TRBJ1-5, with 9 bases aligning to TRBD1. This CDR3 has 18 amino acids. V dropped 0 bases and J dropped 2; count of bases not matched to a gene: 8. CDR1 is ENHRY and CDR2 is SYGVKD in the germline V gene. CDR3 DNA: TGTGCCATCAGTGAGTCGAAGGGACAGGGAAGCGGCAATCAGCCCCAGCATTTT. Its translation: CAISESKGQGSGNQPQHF.

This chain connects TRBV19 to TRBJ2-2; D possibly corresponds to TRBD1 (6 bases). Germline V gene lookup returns CDR1 LNHDA and CDR2 SQIVND (reference sequence). V was shortened by 3 bases and J by 4 bases, with 12 bases between the two germline ends. This CDR3 contains 15 residues. The CDR3 nucleotides read TGTGCCAGTAGTATCATCGGGACATCCACCGGGGAGCTGTTTTTT. This codes for CASSIIGTSTGELFF. Drawing the rest from reference TRBV19 and TRBJ2-2, the complete variable domain is DGGITQSPKYLFRKEGQNVTLSCEQNLNHDAMYWYRQDPGQGLRLIYYSQIVNDFQKGDIAEGYSVSREKKESFPLTVTSAQKNPTAFYLCASSIIGTSTGELFFGEGSRLTVL.